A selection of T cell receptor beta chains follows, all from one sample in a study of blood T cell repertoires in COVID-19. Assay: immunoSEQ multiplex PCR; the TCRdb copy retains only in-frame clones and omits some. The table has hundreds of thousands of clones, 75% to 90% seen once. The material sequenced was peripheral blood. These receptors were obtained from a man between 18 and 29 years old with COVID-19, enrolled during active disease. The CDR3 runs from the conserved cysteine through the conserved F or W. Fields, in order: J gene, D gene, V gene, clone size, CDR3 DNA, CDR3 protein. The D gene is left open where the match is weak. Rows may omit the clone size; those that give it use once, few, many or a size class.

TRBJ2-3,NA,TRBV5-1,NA,TGCGCCAGCAGCTTGGCCGATAGCGTCGCAGATACGCAGTATTTT,CASSLADSVADTQYF
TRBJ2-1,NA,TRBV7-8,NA,TGTGCCAGCAGCCCCCCCTGGGGCCCGGCCTACAATGAGCAGTTCTTC,CASSPPWGPAYNEQFF
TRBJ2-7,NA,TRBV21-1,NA,TGTGCCAGCAGCAAAGAACCGGGACATCCGGGCCCGTACTTC,CASSKEPGHPGPYF
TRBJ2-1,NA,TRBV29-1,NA,TGCAGCCTCCTTCGGGGGAACAATGAGCAGTTCTTC,CSLLRGNNEQFF
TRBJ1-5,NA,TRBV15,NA,TGTGCCACCAGCAGAGACCAGAATACAGGAAAAAGCAATCAGCCCCAGCATTTT,CATSRDQNTGKSNQPQHF
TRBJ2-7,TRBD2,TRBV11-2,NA,TGTGCCAGCAGCTTCTCCCTAGCGGGGGCCCCGACCCTTTACGAGCAGTACTTC,CASSFSLAGAPTLYEQYF
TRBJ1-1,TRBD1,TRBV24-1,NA,TGTGCCACCAGTGAATCCGGGACAGGGAAAACTGAAGCTTTCTTT,CATSESGTGKTEAFF
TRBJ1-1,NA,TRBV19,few,TGTGCCAGTAGTGCCGGGACACCGAACACTGAAGCTTTCTTT,CASSAGTPNTEAFF
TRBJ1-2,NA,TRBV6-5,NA,TGTGCCAGCAGTTACTCACCGGACAGCTATGGCTACACCTTC,CASSYSPDSYGYTF
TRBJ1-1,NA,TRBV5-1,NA,TGCGCCAGCAGCTTGGGACAAAGGTCGTCTAACACTGAAGCTTTCTTT,CASSLGQRSSNTEAFF
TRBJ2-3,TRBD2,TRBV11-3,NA,TGTGCCAGCAGTTATAGACTGTCGATAGCGGGAGATGCAGATACGCAGTATTTT,CASSYRLSIAGDADTQYF
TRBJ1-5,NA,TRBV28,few,TGTGCCAGCACCATGGACAGACTTAATCAGCCCCAGCATTTT,CASTMDRLNQPQHF
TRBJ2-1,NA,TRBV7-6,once,TGTGCCAGCAGCAGAAGACAGGTTCGCTACAATGAGCAGTTCTTC,CASSRRQVRYNEQFF
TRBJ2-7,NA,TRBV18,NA,TGTGCCAGCTCACCACAAGTGACTAATCCCGAGCAGTACTTC,CASSPQVTNPEQYF
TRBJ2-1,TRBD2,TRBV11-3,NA,TGTGCCAGCAGCTTAGAGATCCTAGGACTAGCGGGAGGTACTTACAATGAGCAGTTCTTC,CASSLEILGLAGGTYNEQFF
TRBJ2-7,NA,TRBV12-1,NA,TGTGCCAGCAGCCCAGGGGAGCCCTCCTACGAGCAGTACTTC,CASSPGEPSYEQYF
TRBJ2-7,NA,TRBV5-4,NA,TGTGCCAGCTTGCGAGAGGGGGCGGGAGGAATCCGAGAGCAGTACTTC,CASLREGAGGIREQYF
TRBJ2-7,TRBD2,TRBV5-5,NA,TGTGCCAGCACCGGGACTAGCGGCTCCTACGAGCAGTACTTC,CASTGTSGSYEQYF
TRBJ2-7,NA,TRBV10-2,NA,TGCGCCAGTAGAGACCCGGGACAACGGGACGAGCAGTACTTC,CASRDPGQRDEQYF
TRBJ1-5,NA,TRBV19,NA,TGTGCCAGTAGTATAGGCGGGAGGTCGGGGGATCAGCCCCAGCATTTT,CASSIGGRSGDQPQHF
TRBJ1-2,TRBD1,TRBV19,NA,TGTGCCAGTAGTATGAGTAGGGGGCGAGGATCCTATGGCTACACCTTC,CASSMSRGRGSYGYTF
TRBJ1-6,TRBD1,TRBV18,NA,TGTGCCAGCTCATCGCAGGGGGCACCCCTCCACTTT,CASSSQGAPLHF
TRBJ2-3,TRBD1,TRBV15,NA,TGTGCCACCAGCAGAGATCAGGACAGGGCCTCAGATACGCAGTATTTT,CATSRDQDRASDTQYF
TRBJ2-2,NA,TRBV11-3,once,TGTGCCAGCAGCTTAGACCCCAGCGGGGAGCTGTTTTTT,CASSLDPSGELFF
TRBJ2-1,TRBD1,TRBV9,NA,TGTGCCAGCAGCTCCATCTCGGGACAGGGTTACAATGAGCAGTTCTTC,CASSSISGQGYNEQFF
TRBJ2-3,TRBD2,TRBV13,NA,TGTGCCAGCAGCCAACGCCGGGGGGAGTCATCAGATACGCAGTATTTT,CASSQRRGESSDTQYF
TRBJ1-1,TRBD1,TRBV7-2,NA,TGTGCCATACAGGGGGAAGCTTTCTTT,CAIQGEAFF
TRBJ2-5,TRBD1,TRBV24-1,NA,TGTGCCACCAGTGATCGGACAGGGGTAAGAGAGACCCAGTACTTC,CATSDRTGVRETQYF
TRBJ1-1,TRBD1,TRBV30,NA,TGTGCCTGGATACTTCGGACAGGGCGCTTCTTT,CAWILRTGRFF
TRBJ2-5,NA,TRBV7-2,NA,TGTGCCAGCAGCTGGTACAGGGTCCAAGAGACCCAGTACTTC,CASSWYRVQETQYF
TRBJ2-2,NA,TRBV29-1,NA,TGCAGCGCCAGAACGTCCAGGGCTACCGGGGAGCTGTTTTTT,CSARTSRATGELFF
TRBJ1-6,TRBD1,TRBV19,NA,TGTGCCAGTAGGGACAGGGTGGGATCACCCCTCCACTTT,CASRDRVGSPLHF
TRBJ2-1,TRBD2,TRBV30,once,TGTGCCTTTACTAGCGGGACTTACAATGAGCAGTTCTTC,CAFTSGTYNEQFF
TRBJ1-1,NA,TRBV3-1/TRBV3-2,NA,TGTGCCAGCAGCCAAGAAGCAGGGGTCACTGAAGCTTTCTTT,CASSQEAGVTEAFF
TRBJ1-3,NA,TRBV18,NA,TGTGCCAGCTCACCACCGGGAGCCTCTGGAAACACCATATATTTT,CASSPPGASGNTIYF
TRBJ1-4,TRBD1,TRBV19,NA,TGTGCCAGTAGGGACAGGGGGCTCGGGGAAAAACTGTTTTTT,CASRDRGLGEKLFF
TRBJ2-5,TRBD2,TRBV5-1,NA,TGCGCCAGCAGCCCACTTAGCGGGGGGCAAGAGACCCAGTACTTC,CASSPLSGGQETQYF
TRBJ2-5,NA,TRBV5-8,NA,TGTGCCAGCAGCTTGACCGGGATGTACCAAGAGACCCAGTACTTC,CASSLTGMYQETQYF
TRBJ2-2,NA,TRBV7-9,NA,TGTGCCAGCAGTCACAGTAACACCGGGGAGCTGTTTTTT,CASSHSNTGELFF
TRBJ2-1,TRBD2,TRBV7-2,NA,TGTGCCAGCAGCATAACTAGCGGGGGCTACAATGAGCAGTTCTTC,CASSITSGGYNEQFF
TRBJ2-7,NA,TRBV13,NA,TGTGCCAGCAGCTCCCAAAGTGAGAACAGGTCGTCCTACGAGCAGTACTTC,CASSSQSENRSSYEQYF
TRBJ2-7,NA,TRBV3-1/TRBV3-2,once,TGTGCCAGCAGTCTGTGGGCGGGTGAGCAGTACTTC,CASSLWAGEQYF
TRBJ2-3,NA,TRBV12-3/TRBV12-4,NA,TGTGCCAGCAGTTTTCTGAGCACAGATACGCAGTATTTT,CASSFLSTDTQYF
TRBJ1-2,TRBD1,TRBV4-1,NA,TGCGCCAGCAGCCTCGGACAGGGCCTGGGATATGGCTACACCTTC,CASSLGQGLGYGYTF
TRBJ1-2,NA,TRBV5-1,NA,TGCGCCAGCAGCTTGGACGGTACGGGATATGGCTACACCTTC,CASSLDGTGYGYTF
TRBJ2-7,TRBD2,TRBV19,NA,TGTGCCAGTAAGACCGGGGGGGCAAACTCCTACGAGCAGTACTTC,CASKTGGANSYEQYF
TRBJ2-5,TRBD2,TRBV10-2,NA,TGCGCCAGCAGTGAGTCCCCCCTAGCGGGGCGGGAGACCCAGTACTTC,CASSESPLAGRETQYF
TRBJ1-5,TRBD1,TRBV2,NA,TGTGCCAGTTCCATGGACAGGGTGAAGGGTCAGCCCCAGCATTTT,CASSMDRVKGQPQHF
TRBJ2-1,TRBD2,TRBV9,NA,TGTGCCAGCAGCGTAGGCGGTTCGGGGGGGGACCGCAATGAGCAGTTCTTC,CASSVGGSGGDRNEQFF
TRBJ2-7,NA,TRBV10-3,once,TGTGCCATCAGGGACAGCCTCTACGAGCAGTACTTC,CAIRDSLYEQYF
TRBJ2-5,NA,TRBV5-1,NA,TGCGCCAGCAGGTCAGGAGAGACCCAGTACTTC,CASRSGETQYF
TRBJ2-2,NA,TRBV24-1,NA,TGTGCCACCAGTGGGGTGACAGCGAACACCGGGGAGCTGTTTTTT,CATSGVTANTGELFF